A selection of T cell receptor beta chains follows, all from one sample in a study of blood T cell repertoires in COVID-19. Produced via immunoSEQ multiplex PCR; TCRdb's table is partial and in-frame only. Among about 250,000 clones listed, around 88% were seen once. What was sequenced was peripheral blood. These receptors came from a woman younger than 45 with COVID-19, enrolled during active disease. Each CDR3 is given with its conserved first and last residue. D genes are given only for firm matches. Expanded clones are given a class, and other clones once, few, many or no size at all.

>-|-|TRBJ2-2|TRBV5-1
TGCGCCAGCAGACCGGCGGGAACCGAAACAACCACCGGGGAGCTGTTTTTT
CASRPAGTETTTGELFF
>TRBD1|-|TRBJ2-5|TRBV29-1
TGCAGCGCCGCCGACAGGGGGAAAGAGACCCAGTACTTC
CSAADRGKETQYF
>-|-|TRBJ2-1|TRBV5-8
TGTGCCAGCAGCTTGTTAGGACTATTGGGCAATGAGCAGTTCTTC
CASSLLGLLGNEQFF
>TRBD1|-|TRBJ2-3|TRBV27
TGTGCCAGCAGCTCAGGGACAGGGTACACAGATACGCAGTATTTT
CASSSGTGYTDTQYF
>TRBD1|-|TRBJ1-6|TRBV5-1
TGCGCCAGCGGCCCGGGACAGGGGGATTCACCCCTCCACTTT
CASGPGQGDSPLHF
>TRBD2|-|TRBJ2-2|TRBV27
TGTGCCAGCAGTTTGGGGGGGTCCGGGGAGCTGTTTTTT
CASSLGGSGELFF
>-|-|TRBJ1-5|TRBV20-1
TGCAGTGCTAGTGAAGGGGTTGGGAATCAGCCCCAGCATTTT
CSASEGVGNQPQHF
>-|-|TRBJ2-7|TRBV19
TGTGCCAGTAGTATAAATGTCGGCGGAGGGAGGTCCGAGCAGTACTTC
CASSINVGGGRSEQYF
>TRBD1|-|TRBJ1-1|TRBV3-1/TRBV3-2
TGTGCCAGCAGCCAAGATGACAGGGCGAACACTGAAGCTTTCTTT
CASSQDDRANTEAFF
>TRBD2|-|TRBJ2-1|TRBV5-6
TGTGCCAGCAGCTTACTTAGCGGGAGCTCCTACAATGAGCAGTTCTTC
CASSLLSGSSYNEQFF
>-|-|TRBJ1-1|TRBV5-6
TGTGCCAGCAGCTTGATTGGCAGTACTGAAGCTTTCTTT
CASSLIGSTEAFF
>-|-|TRBJ1-5|TRBV4-2
TGTGCCAGCAGCCTACGACAAGGTAGCAATCAGCCCCAGCATTTT
CASSLRQGSNQPQHF
>-|-|TRBJ2-7|TRBV9
TGTGCCAGCAGCCCCCAAGGGGGGGCCGCCTACGAGCAGTACTTC
CASSPQGGAAYEQYF
>TRBD2|-|TRBJ2-1|TRBV9
TGTGCCAGCAGCGTACTAGCGGCCTACAATGAGCAGTTCTTC
CASSVLAAYNEQFF
>-|-|TRBJ2-2|TRBV19
TGTGCCAGTAGTATTTCAGGCCCACCGAACACCGGGGAGCTGTTTTTT
CASSISGPPNTGELFF
>TRBD1|-|TRBJ2-4|TRBV11-3
TGTGCCAGCAGCTCCCCGTTGGACAGGGGAAAAAACATTCAGTACTTC
CASSSPLDRGKNIQYF
>TRBD1|-|TRBJ2-7|TRBV6-5
TGTGCCAGCAGCCGACGACAGGGGAGCTCCTACGAGCAGTACTTC
CASSRRQGSSYEQYF
>TRBD2|once|TRBJ2-1|TRBV4-1
TGCGCCAGCAGTCCCCCCGCTAGCGGGGACAATGAGCAGTTCTTC
CASSPPASGDNEQFF
>TRBD1|-|TRBJ2-3|TRBV5-1
TGCGCCAGCAGCTGGAGCCCAGGGGGCCCTAGCACAGATACGCAGTATTTT
CASSWSPGGPSTDTQYF
>-|-|TRBJ2-5|TRBV9
TGTGCCAGCAGCGTAGGGCCCCAGCAAGAGACCCAGTACTTC
CASSVGPQQETQYF
>-|-|TRBJ1-5|TRBV6-5
TGTGCCAGCAGCAATACGGGGGGCCAGCCCCAGCATTTT
CASSNTGGQPQHF
>-|-|TRBJ1-1|TRBV5-6
TGTGCCAGCAGCTTGGGTTCCGGAGCCACTGAAGCTTTCTTT
CASSLGSGATEAFF
>TRBD2|-|TRBJ2-1|TRBV7-9
TGTGCCAGCAGCCGGACTAGCAGCGATGAGCAGTTCTTC
CASSRTSSDEQFF
>-|-|TRBJ1-1|TRBV6-5
TGTGCCAGCAGCCCAGGGGCTGGGATGAACACTGAAGCTTTCTTT
CASSPGAGMNTEAFF
>-|-|TRBJ1-5|TRBV2
TGTGCCAGCAGTGGGAGCCGGGTCGTGCGTAGCAATCAGCCCCAGCATTTT
CASSGSRVVRSNQPQHF
>TRBD1|few|TRBJ1-1|TRBV27
TGTGCCAGCAGCTTCTTTCAGGGGGCTGAAGCTTTCTTT
CASSFFQGAEAFF
>-|-|TRBJ1-1|TRBV19
TGTGCCAGTAGTATAGTTCCGGGGAACACTGAAGCTTTCTTT
CASSIVPGNTEAFF
>TRBD2|-|TRBJ2-3|TRBV27
TGTGCCAGCAGTTTCTACCTTCCCCCTAGCGGGAGATCCGACGATACGCAGTATTTT
CASSFYLPPSGRSDDTQYF
>-|-|TRBJ2-3|TRBV19
TGTGCCAGTAGTAACGACAGGACCACAGATACGCAGTATTTT
CASSNDRTTDTQYF
>-|-|TRBJ2-3|TRBV4-2
TGTGCCAGCAGCCAAGGGTATCGGTTGGGGGAGGGCACAGATACGCAGTATTTT
CASSQGYRLGEGTDTQYF
>TRBD1|-|TRBJ1-6|TRBV11-2
TGTGCCAGCAGCACAACAGGGGGCGCCGGGAATTCACCCCTCCACTTT
CASSTTGGAGNSPLHF
>-|-|TRBJ2-7|TRBV2
TGTGCCAGCCTTGTGTCAGGCGAGCAGTACTTC
CASLVSGEQYF
>-|-|TRBJ1-1|TRBV7-9
TGTGCCAGCAGCTTGGGCGGGATGAACACTGAAGCTTTCTTT
CASSLGGMNTEAFF
>TRBD2|-|TRBJ2-5|TRBV3-1/TRBV3-2
TGTGCCAGCGAAAAGACTAGCGAGACCCAAGAGACCCAGTACTTC
CASEKTSETQETQYF
>-|-|TRBJ1-1|TRBV4-1
TGCGCCAGCAGCCATGGCCGACAGGCCTCTTTCCGGACTGAAGCTTTCTTT
CASSHGRQASFRTEAFF
>-|-|TRBJ2-1|TRBV7-7
TGTGCTAGCAGCTTAGATCAGGGGGGCTACAATGAGCAGTTCTTC
CASSLDQGGYNEQFF
>TRBD1|-|TRBJ2-1|TRBV4-3
TGCGCCAGCAGCCTGCGCAGGGGGCCCTCCTACAATGAGCAGTTCTTC
CASSLRRGPSYNEQFF
>-|-|TRBJ1-1|TRBV19
TGTGCCAGTAGGGGAACAGGGATGGCCACTGAAGCTTTCTTT
CASRGTGMATEAFF
>-|-|TRBJ1-6|TRBV9
TGTGCCAGCAGCCCTCCCGGGAACAGTAATTCACCCCTCCACTTT
CASSPPGNSNSPLHF
>-|-|TRBJ1-6|TRBV30
TGTGCCTGGACCGACAGGAGACGGACGAAAAATAATTCACCCCTCCACTTT
CAWTDRRRTKNNSPLHF
>-|-|TRBJ2-1|TRBV7-9
TGTGCCAGCAGCGGCGGGACCCCCAATGACAATGAGCAGTTCTTC
CASSGGTPNDNEQFF
>TRBD2|-|TRBJ2-1|TRBV27
TGTGCCAGCAGTTTGGGACTAGCGATTTCCTACAATGAGCAGTTCTTC
CASSLGLAISYNEQFF
>TRBD1|-|TRBJ2-5|TRBV29-1
TGCAGCGGGTGGGACAGGGGCGGCGAGACCCAGTACTTC
CSGWDRGGETQYF
>-|-|TRBJ2-7|TRBV7-9
TGTGCCAGCAGCCCACCCCTGGGGGACTTTAACTACGAGCAGTACTTC
CASSPPLGDFNYEQYF
>-|-|TRBJ2-2|TRBV29-1
TGCAGCGTTTTTTCCCGGGGGATTGGCACCGGGGAGCTGTTTTTT
CSVFSRGIGTGELFF
>TRBD1|once|TRBJ2-1|TRBV4-1
TGCGCCAGCAGCCGAGACCCCGGGACAGGGACCTACAATGAGCAGTTCTTC
CASSRDPGTGTYNEQFF
>TRBD2|-|TRBJ2-3|TRBV10-1
TGCGCCAGTTCTAGCGGGGGGGCGGATACGCAGTATTTT
CASSSGGADTQYF
>-|-|TRBJ2-7|TRBV6-1
TGTGCCAGCAGTGAAGCGAGGAGGGGCACTACCATTTCCTACGAGCAGTACTTC
CASSEARRGTTISYEQYF
>TRBD1|-|TRBJ2-5|TRBV5-4
TGTGCCAGCAGCTATCAGGGGGCAACAGAGACCCAGTACTTC
CASSYQGATETQYF
>TRBD1|-|TRBJ2-2|TRBV9
TGTGCCAGCAGCGCCCAGGGGCCGGGACAGGGGAGTTCCGGGGAGCTGTTTTTT
CASSAQGPGQGSSGELFF
>-|few|TRBJ2-1|TRBV14
TGTGCCAGCAGCCAAAACACCCGGGGAGAGCAGTTCTTC
CASSQNTRGEQFF
>TRBD2|-|TRBJ2-3|TRBV30
TGTGCCTGGAGTGTAGACCTGGGGGGGAGCACAGATACGCAGTATTTT
CAWSVDLGGSTDTQYF
>-|-|TRBJ1-4|TRBV7-9
TGTGCCAGCAGCTTAGGTCCGGATGAAAAACTGTTTTTT
CASSLGPDEKLFF
>TRBD1|-|TRBJ1-2|TRBV4-3
TGCGCCAGCAGCCAAGATCTGGGCAGGGGGCTCTATGGCTACACCTTC
CASSQDLGRGLYGYTF
>TRBD1|few|TRBJ2-3|TRBV10-1
TGCGCCACCCGGGACAGTAGCACAGATACGCAGTATTTT
CATRDSSTDTQYF
>TRBD1|-|TRBJ1-5|TRBV28
TGTGCCAGCAGTTTACGGCAGGGGGGCAATCAGCCCCAGCATTTT
CASSLRQGGNQPQHF
>TRBD2|-|TRBJ2-3|TRBV7-6
TGTGCCAGCAGCTCCCCGGGGGGAGTGGCGGGAGTAGCAGATACGCAGTATTTT
CASSSPGGVAGVADTQYF
>-|-|TRBJ1-1|TRBV27
TGTGCCAGCAGTTTCAAGGCCCCCTGGGGGGGCACTGAAGCTTTCTTT
CASSFKAPWGGTEAFF
>-|once|TRBJ1-6|TRBV4-1
TGCGCCAGCAGCCAAGCTGCAGGGTTTAATTCACCCCTCCACTTT
CASSQAAGFNSPLHF